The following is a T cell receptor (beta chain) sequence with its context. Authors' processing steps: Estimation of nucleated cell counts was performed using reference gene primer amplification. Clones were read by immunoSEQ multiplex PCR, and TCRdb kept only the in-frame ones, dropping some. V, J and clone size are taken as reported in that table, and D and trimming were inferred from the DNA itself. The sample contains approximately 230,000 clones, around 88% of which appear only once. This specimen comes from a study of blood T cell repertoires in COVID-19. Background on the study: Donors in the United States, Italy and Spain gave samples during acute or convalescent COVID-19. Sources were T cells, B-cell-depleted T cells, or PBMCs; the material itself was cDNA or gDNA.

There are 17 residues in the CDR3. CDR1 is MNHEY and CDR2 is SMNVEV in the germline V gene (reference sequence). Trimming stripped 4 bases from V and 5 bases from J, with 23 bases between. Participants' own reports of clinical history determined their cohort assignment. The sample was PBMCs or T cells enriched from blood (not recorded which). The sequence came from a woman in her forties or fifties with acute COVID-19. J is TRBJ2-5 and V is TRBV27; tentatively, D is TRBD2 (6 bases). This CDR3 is CASSSFSGQSVLETQYF. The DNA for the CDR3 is TGTGCCAGCAGTTCATTTAGCGGCCAGTCCGTTTTGGAGACCCAGTACTTC.